A single T cell receptor beta chain is shown here with its context. What it binds is unknown. V lost 3 bases and J lost 5, with 14 bases in between. Germline assignment: CDR1 SGHRS and CDR2 YFSETQ. CDR3 size: 14 residues. TCRdb's table, derived via immunoSEQ multiplex PCR, lists solely in-frame clones and lacks some. The repertoire includes more than 95,000 clones, approximately 93% of them detected once, and around 4.7% sits in the top ten. The sample belongs to a study of T cell responses to AZD1222 COVID-19 vaccine. General study results and limits: Spike-specific TCR breadth and depth grew following two AZD1222 doses. Baseline seropositivity characterized only a handful of AZD1222 recipients.

The V call is TRBV5-1, the J call TRBJ2-5; D might be TRBD1 or TRBD2, each matching 7 bases. This receptor was identified in an adult in good health. The specimen comprised peripheral blood, sampled on day 0 of AZD1222 vaccination. CDR3: CASSSGQGGETQYF. CDR3 in DNA: TGCGCCAGCAGCTCCGGGCAGGGGGGGGAGACCCAGTACTTC. Supplemented by reference TRBV5-1 and TRBJ2-5, the full variable domain reads KAGVTQTPRYLIKTRGQQVTLSCSPISGHRSVSWYQQTPGQGLQFLFEYFSETQRNKGNFPGRFSGRQFSNSRSEMNVSTLELGDSALYLCASSSGQGGETQYFGPGTRLLVL.